This TCR beta chain was recovered during a study of cytomegalovirus exposure and HLA in healthy donors. Findings and limits, study-wide: A later examination showed that TCR association rates differed by HLA locus, with DRB1 most and HLA-C fewest. The authors enumerated roughly 180 TCR beta chains as linked to cytomegalovirus. TCR beta V- and J-gene trimming was later associated with a missense DCLRE1C variant.

Concerning this clone itself: Its target is not known.

V lost 6 bases and J lost 15; bases outside the gene matches: 20. The germline CDR1 and CDR2 sequences are MNHNY and SVGAGI (reference sequence). The CDR3 is 15 amino acids. Primers: 60 Vbeta forward and 13 Jbeta reverse. Method: immunoSEQ multiplex PCR; TCRdb's copy keeps in-frame clones and lacks some. The data contain about 160,000 clones, 82% of them singletons. This receptor was identified in a girl aged 5-17 years in good health and CMV-seropositive. The chain recombines TRBV6-6 with TRBJ2-1; 7 bases align to TRBD1. The specimen was PBMCs. CDR3 DNA sequence: TGTGCCAGCAGCTCAAGGGGAACTCAGGACAGGCTCATGTTCTTC. It codes for CASSSRGTQDRLMFF.